The 27 T cell receptor beta chains in this list originate from one sample, sequenced in a study of tumor-infiltrating lymphocytes in oesophageal squamous cell carcinoma. MiXCR was run by TCRdb on the PCR reads, yielding one entry per CDR3 protein. The sample carries about 17,000 distinct CDR3 sequences, about 50% recorded once. The sample was normal esophageal tissue next to the tumor. The origin of the receptors is a female donor with esophageal squamous cell carcinoma.

This clonotype was counted only a few times. The chain couples TRBV7-8 to TRBJ2-1, with 7 bases matching TRBD2. This CDR3 has 13 residues. Trimming at V came to 5 bases and at J to 7 bases, leaving 5 bases not matched to a gene. Germline V lookup: CDR1 SGHVS, CDR2 FQNEAQ. CDR3 in amino acids: CASSVRLANEQFF. CDR3 DNA sequence: TGTGCCAGCAGCGTCCGACTAGCTAATGAGCAGTTCTTC.

The CDR3 protein is CASSRGRPSYEQYF. Here the CDR3 DNA reads TGTGCCAGCAGCCGGGGGAGACCCAGCTACGAGCAGTACTTC. The chain links TRBV5-3 to TRBJ2-7, with D possibly TRBD2 on 6 matching bases. TRBV5-3 is noted as an ORF with a role that remains uncertain. The CDR3 has 14 residues. V lost 8 bases and J lost 3, with 18 bases in between.

This clonotype was observed a handful of times. This chain connects TRBV7-6 to TRBJ2-7; D remains ambiguous. Germline V CDR1 and CDR2: SGHVS, FNYEAQ. The CDR3 extends over 12 amino acids. V was trimmed by 0 bases and J by 2 bases, leaving 2 bases between them. The CDR3 spells CASSLAPYEQYF. CDR3 nucleotides: TGTGCCAGCAGCTTAGCGCCCTACGAGCAGTACTTC.

In its sample, this clonotype was seen a few times. This sequence joins TRBV7-6 and TRBJ2-5; D is unclear. The DNA end is a closer match to TRBJ2-7, so the J assignment may be wrong. The CDR3 consists of 15 residues. CDR1 is SGHVS and CDR2 is FNYEAQ in the germline V gene. For the CDR3, the DNA is TGTGCCAGCAGCTTAGACAGCGAGAGGTCCTACGAGCAGTACTTC. Its protein is CASSLDSERSYEQYF.

This clonotype was counted many times. The V call is TRBV18, the J call TRBJ2-3; D is ambiguous. CDR1 and CDR2 (germline): KGHSH, LQKENI. The CDR3 sequence is 12 residues long. Trimming removed 2 bases at V and 6 bases at J, with 6 bases between. The CDR3: CASSPFTDTQYF. CDR3 coding DNA: TGTGCCAGCTCACCATTCACGGATACGCAGTATTTT.

This clonotype was recorded many times. The chain uses TRBV6-6 and TRBJ2-7; no clear D. This CDR3 has 13 amino acids. Germline lookup yields CDR1 MNHNY and CDR2 SVGAGI (reference sequence). The V end was cut by 2 bases, the J end by 4 bases, with 9 bases between. DNA for the CDR3: TGTGCCAGCAGTTACCGGAGAGATTACGAGCAGTACTTC. As protein: CASSYRRDYEQYF.

The chain is built from TRBV7-6 and TRBJ2-7; 9 bases align to TRBD1. This CDR3 contains 13 residues. J was trimmed by 6 bases and V by 5 bases; bases with no gene match: 5. Germline V CDR1 and CDR2: SGHVS, FNYEAQ. CDR3 region: CASSRDRESEQYF. CDR3 nucleotide sequence: TGTGCCAGCAGCCGGGACAGGGAGTCCGAGCAGTACTTC.

This clonotype has a count of ten or more. Since a much larger clone is just one base distant, this may be a read error. The chain joins TRBV12-3 or TRBV12-4 to TRBJ2-7, with 8 bases aligning to TRBD1. The trim removed 3 bases at V and 7 bases at J, leaving 11 bases unmatched. The CDR3 spans 15 residues. The CDR3 protein is CASSLGQGARSEQYF. The CDR3, as DNA: TGTGCCAGCAGTTTGGGCCAGGGGGCTCGGAGTGAGCAGTACTTC.

The CDR3 DNA follows: TGTGCCAGCAAAGGACTAGCGGGCGGAGGTTCCTACGAGCAGTACTTC. Translation: CASKGLAGGGSYEQYF. The rearrangement uses TRBV6-6 and TRBJ2-1, with 11 bases that match TRBD2. The DNA end is more similar to TRBJ2-7, so the J call may be wrong. The germline CDR1 and CDR2 sequences are MNHNY and SVGAGI (reference sequence). CDR3 length: 16 amino acids.

The table lists this clonotype with a count of one. This rearrangement joins TRBV11-2 to TRBJ1-3, with 7 bases matching TRBD1. Looked up from germline, CDR1 is SGHAT and CDR2 is FQNNGV. V gave up 2 bases and J gave up 3 bases; unmatched junction bases: 4. CDR3 size: 15 residues. In DNA form, the CDR3 reads TGTGCCAGCAGCTTACCCTCAGGGGGTGGAAACACCATATATTTT. It codes for CASSLPSGGGNTIYF. The full variable domain, its missing parts supplied by reference TRBV11-2 and TRBJ1-3, is EAGVAQSPRYKIIEKRQSVAFWCNPISGHATLYWYQQILGQGPKLLIQFQNNGVVDDSQLPKDRFSAERLKGVDSTLKIQPAKLEDSAVYLCASSLPSGGGNTIYFGEGSWLTVV.

This clonotype is a singleton in its sample. The chain couples TRBV7-6 to TRBJ2-3; TRBD1 matches at 9 bases. CDR3 size: 18 residues. Germline lookup yields CDR1 SGHVS and CDR2 FNYEAQ. The trim removed 2 bases at V and 1 base at J, leaving 10 bases unmatched. CDR3 DNA: TGTGCCAGCAGCTTATTTCTTCAAGGGGACAGGGGCACAGATACGCAGTATTTT. Translated, it gives CASSLFLQGDRGTDTQYF.

This clonotype occurred many times. It may be a read error: a sequence one base away is much more abundant. This chain uses TRBV11-3 with TRBJ2-3; 13 nucleotides align to TRBD2. The DNA end is a closer match to TRBJ2-7, so the J assignment may be wrong. The CDR3 is made up of 15 amino acids. Germline lookup yields CDR1 SGHNT and CDR2 YENEEA. The CDR3 here is CASSETSGRSGEQYF. For the CDR3, the DNA is TGTGCCAGCAGCGAGACTAGCGGGAGGAGTGGTGAGCAGTACTTC.

The V call is TRBV7-6, the J call TRBJ2-3; possibly TRBD2 for D (6 bases). V shed 11 bases and J shed 7 bases, with 22 bases lying between them. The CDR3 loop spans 14 amino acids. The germline CDR1 and CDR2 sequences are SGHVS and FNYEAQ. The CDR3: CASAAPGGGNTQYF. CDR3 DNA: TGTGCCTCCGCGGCCCCCGGTGGGGGGAATACGCAGTATTTT.

This chain uses TRBV7-2 with TRBJ2-3; no reliable D call. The CDR3 is 12 residues long. Germline loops: CDR1 SGHTA, CDR2 FQGNSA. Trimming took 3 bases from V and 5 from J, leaving 6 bases between them. The CDR3 sequence is CASSFLKDTQYF. CDR3 nucleotide sequence: TGTGCCAGCAGCTTCCTGAAAGATACGCAGTATTTT.

This chain joins TRBV7-2 and TRBJ2-7; 10 bases map to TRBD2. The DNA end lines up better with TRBJ2-5; the J call may be wrong. CDR3 length: 15 amino acids. Germline CDR1 is SGHTA and CDR2 is FQGNSA. For the CDR3, the DNA is TGTGCCAGCAGCGTAACTAGCGGGGCTAAAGAGACCCAGTACTTC. Translation: CASSVTSGAKETQYF.

The chain combines TRBV12-3 or TRBV12-4 with TRBJ2-3; D ambiguous. CDR3 length: 15 residues. V shed 7 bases and J shed 0 bases, with 14 bases lying between them. CDR3 loop: CASTPRRISTDTQYF. DNA of the CDR3: TGTGCCAGCACCCCCCGACGGATCAGCACAGATACGCAGTATTTT.

This clonotype showed up just a few times. CDR3 nucleotide sequence: TGTGCCAGCAGCCAGTTTGGGGATACGCAGTATTTT. It codes for CASSQFGDTQYF. The V and J genes are TRBV7-3 and TRBJ2-3, with D hard to call. With 5 bases removed from V and 6 bases from J, the gap between germline ends came to 9 bases. Germline CDR1 and CDR2: SGHTA and FQGTGA. CDR3 length: 12 amino acids.

The chain recombines TRBV10-1 with TRBJ2-5, with 9 bases aligning to TRBD2. The J call is in doubt because the DNA end fits TRBJ2-3 better. Germline V gene sequence: CDR1 WNHNN, CDR2 SYGVQD (reference sequence). This CDR3 has 16 amino acids. The CDR3 sequence is CASSPGVSGGTDTQYF. CDR3 bases: TGCGCCAGCAGCCCCGGAGTTAGCGGGGGAACAGATACGCAGTATTTT.

The sample holds a few counts of this clonotype. One end of the junction is discordant with germline, which a read error may explain. This chain links TRBV5-1 with TRBJ2-3; D possibly corresponds to TRBD1 (5 bases). Per the germline V gene, CDR1 is SGHRS and CDR2 is YFSETQ. The length of the CDR3 is 14 residues. Here the CDR3 reads CASQGTTSNSPLHF. CDR3 nucleotide sequence: TGCGCCAGCCAGGGAACAACCAGTAATTCACCCCTCCACTTC.

This clonotype was seen repeatedly, ten times or more. This rearrangement joins TRBV4-3 to TRBJ2-2; weak D call: TRBD1 (5 bases). Trimming cost V 0 bases and J 4 bases, with 9 bases left between them. The CDR3 has 15 amino acids. The germline CDR1 and CDR2 sequences are LGHNA and YSLEER. The CDR3 DNA follows: TGCGCCAGCAGCCAAGAGGACATACCCACCGGGGAGCTGTTTTTT. It yields the protein CASSQEDIPTGELFF.

V is TRBV7-3 and J is TRBJ2-2; 11 bases are a match to TRBD2. The germline CDR1 and CDR2 sequences are SGHTA and FQGTGA. This CDR3 is built from 15 residues. Trimming cost V 4 bases and J 4 bases; bases outside gene matches: 2. The CDR3 DNA is TGTGCCAGCAGCTCTACTAGCGGGAGCACCGGGGAGCTGTTTTTT. Amino acid sequence: CASSSTSGSTGELFF.

A word on this clonotype: The junction departs from the called germline gene at one end, perhaps through a read error. The gene calls are TRBV7-6 and TRBJ2-1, with 8 bases lining up with TRBD2. The J call may be mistaken, given a closer DNA end match to TRBJ2-7. The length of the CDR3 is 17 residues. CDR1 is SGHVS and CDR2 is FNYEAQ in the germline V gene. The CDR3 nucleotides read TGTGCTAGCAGCTTAGAGCCGGGAGGGAGCTCCTACAATGAGCAGTACTTC. Protein: CASSLEPGGSSYNEQYF.

This clonotype was picked up a small number of times. The chain couples TRBV7-9 to TRBJ1-1; tentatively, D is TRBD1 (5 bases). Germline loops: CDR1 SEHNR, CDR2 FQNEAQ (reference sequence). CDR3 length: 13 residues. Trimming pared 1 base from V and 10 bases from J, leaving 13 bases between. CDR3 sequence: CASSLEGKGGAFF. In DNA form, the CDR3 reads TGTGCCAGCAGCTTAGAGGGGAAGGGTGGAGCTTTCTTT.

The V gene is TRBV4-2, the J gene TRBJ1-4; 7 nucleotides line up with TRBD1. V shed 4 bases, J shed 4 bases, and the junction held 9 bases outside the gene matches. The germline CDR1 and CDR2 sequences are LGHNA and YNFKEQ. CDR3 size: 16 residues. The CDR3 sequence is CASSPGAGTVNEKLFF. The CDR3 nucleotides are TGTGCCAGCAGCCCAGGGGCCGGGACAGTTAATGAAAAACTGTTTTTT.

This clonotype was seen at least ten times. The chain links TRBV19 to TRBJ2-5; the match to TRBD1 covers 7 bases. The CDR3 contains 17 residues. V dropped 5 bases and J dropped 0; count of bases not matched to a gene: 12. Germline V gene sequence: CDR1 LNHDA, CDR2 SQIVND (reference sequence). The chain's CDR3 is CASSADPGTDYQETQYF. For the CDR3, the DNA is TGTGCCAGTAGTGCGGATCCGGGGACAGACTACCAAGAGACCCAGTACTTC.

V usage is TRBV7-2 and J usage is TRBJ1-6; D is undetermined. The germline CDR1 and CDR2 sequences are SGHTA and FQGNSA. The CDR3 has 12 amino acids. With 1 base removed from V and 9 bases from J, the gap between germline ends came to 4 bases. For the CDR3, the DNA is TGTGCCAGCAGCTTAGTCAGTTCACCCCTCCACTTT. Translation gives CASSLVSSPLHF.

The chain links TRBV7-3 to TRBJ2-1; 13 nucleotides match TRBD2. After removal of 5 bases from V and 2 bases from J, the junction contained 6 bases not matched to a gene. CDR1 and CDR2 (germline): SGHTA, FQGTGA. This CDR3 is built from 17 residues. CDR3 in DNA: TGTGCCAGCAGCGGGACTAGCGGGACAGTCGCCTACAATGAGCAGTTCTTC. Its protein product is CASSGTSGTVAYNEQFF.